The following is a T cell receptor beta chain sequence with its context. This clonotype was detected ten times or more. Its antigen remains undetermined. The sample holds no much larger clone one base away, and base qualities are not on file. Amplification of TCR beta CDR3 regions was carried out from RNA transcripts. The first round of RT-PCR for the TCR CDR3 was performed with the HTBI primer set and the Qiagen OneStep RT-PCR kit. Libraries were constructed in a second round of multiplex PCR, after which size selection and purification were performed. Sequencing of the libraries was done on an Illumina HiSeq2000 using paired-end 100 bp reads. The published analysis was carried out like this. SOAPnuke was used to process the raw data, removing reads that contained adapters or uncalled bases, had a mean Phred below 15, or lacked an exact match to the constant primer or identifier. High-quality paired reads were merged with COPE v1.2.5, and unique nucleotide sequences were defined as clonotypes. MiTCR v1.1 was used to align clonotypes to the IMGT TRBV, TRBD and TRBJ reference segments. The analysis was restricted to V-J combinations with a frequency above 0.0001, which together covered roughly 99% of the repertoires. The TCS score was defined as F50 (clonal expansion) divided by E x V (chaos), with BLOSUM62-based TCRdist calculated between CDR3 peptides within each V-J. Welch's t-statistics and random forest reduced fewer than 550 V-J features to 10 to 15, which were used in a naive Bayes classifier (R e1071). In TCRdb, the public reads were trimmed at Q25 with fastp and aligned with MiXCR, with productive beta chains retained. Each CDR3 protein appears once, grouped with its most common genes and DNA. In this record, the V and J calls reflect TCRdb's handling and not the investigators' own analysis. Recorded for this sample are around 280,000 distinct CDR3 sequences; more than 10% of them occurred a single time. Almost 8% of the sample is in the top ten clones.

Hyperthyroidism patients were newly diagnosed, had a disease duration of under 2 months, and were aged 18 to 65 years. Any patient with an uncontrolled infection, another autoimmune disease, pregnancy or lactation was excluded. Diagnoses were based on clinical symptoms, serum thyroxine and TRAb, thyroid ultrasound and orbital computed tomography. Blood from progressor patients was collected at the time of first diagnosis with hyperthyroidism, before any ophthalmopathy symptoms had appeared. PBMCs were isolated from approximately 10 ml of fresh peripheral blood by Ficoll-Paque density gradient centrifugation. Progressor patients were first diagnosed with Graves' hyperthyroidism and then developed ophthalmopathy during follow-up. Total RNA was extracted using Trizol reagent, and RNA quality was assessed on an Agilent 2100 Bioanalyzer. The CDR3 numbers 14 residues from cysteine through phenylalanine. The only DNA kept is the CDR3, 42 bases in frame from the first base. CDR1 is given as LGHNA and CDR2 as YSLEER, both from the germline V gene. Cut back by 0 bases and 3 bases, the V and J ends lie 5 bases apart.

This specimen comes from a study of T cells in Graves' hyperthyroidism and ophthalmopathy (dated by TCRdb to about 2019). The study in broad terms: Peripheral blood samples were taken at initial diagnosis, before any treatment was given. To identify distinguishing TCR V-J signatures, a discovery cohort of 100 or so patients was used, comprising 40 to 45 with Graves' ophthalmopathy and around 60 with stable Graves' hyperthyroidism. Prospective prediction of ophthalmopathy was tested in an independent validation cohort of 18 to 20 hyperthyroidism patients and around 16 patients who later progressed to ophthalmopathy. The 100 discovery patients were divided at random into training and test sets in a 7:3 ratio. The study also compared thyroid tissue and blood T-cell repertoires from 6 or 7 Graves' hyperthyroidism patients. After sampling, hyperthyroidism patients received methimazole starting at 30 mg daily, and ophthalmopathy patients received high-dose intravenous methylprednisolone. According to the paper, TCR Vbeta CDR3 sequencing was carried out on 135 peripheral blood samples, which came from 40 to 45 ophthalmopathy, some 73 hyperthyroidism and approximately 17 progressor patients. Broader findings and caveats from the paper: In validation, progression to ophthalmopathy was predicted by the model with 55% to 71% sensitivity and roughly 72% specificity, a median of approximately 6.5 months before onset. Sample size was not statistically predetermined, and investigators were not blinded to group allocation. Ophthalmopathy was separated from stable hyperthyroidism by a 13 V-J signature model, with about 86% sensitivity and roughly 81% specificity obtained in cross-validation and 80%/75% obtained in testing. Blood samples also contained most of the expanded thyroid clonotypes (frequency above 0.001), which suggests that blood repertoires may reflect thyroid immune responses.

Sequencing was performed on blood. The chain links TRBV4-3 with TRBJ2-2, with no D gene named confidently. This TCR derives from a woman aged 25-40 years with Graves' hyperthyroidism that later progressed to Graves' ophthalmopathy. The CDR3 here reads CASSQDRDTGELFF. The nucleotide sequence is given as TGCGCCAGCAGCCAAGATCGTGACACCGGGGAGCTGTTTTTT.